This T cell receptor beta chain derives from a study of neurological immune-mediated disorders. TCRdb ran MiXCR on the 5' RACE reads and lists one entry per CDR3 protein. The sample includes 50,000 to 70,000 distinct CDR3 sequences, around 3.1% of them seen just once. Unsorted libraries were derived from 2 million PBMCs stored at -80 C. There are many counts of this clonotype. The sample consisted of PBMCs. This TCR was sampled from a man aged 35-49 years with multiple sclerosis.

The CDR3 nucleotides read TGTGCCAGCAGCTCCCGGGAGAACAATGAGCAGTTCTTC. Translating it yields CASSSRENNEQFF. V and J are TRBV5-5 and TRBJ2-1; D may be TRBD2 (6 bases). The CDR3 loop spans 13 amino acids. V was clipped by 3 bases and J by 5 bases, with 9 bases between them. Per the germline V gene, CDR1 is SGHKS and CDR2 is YYEKEE (reference sequence).